The 6 T cell receptor beta chains below all came from one sample that was sequenced in a study of blood T cells in healthy people across ages. A J-beta primer mix and a sample-barcoded 5' primer were used in a second PCR of about 7 to 12 cycles. MiXCR, applied by TCRdb to the 5' RACE reads, yields one record per CDR3 protein. The sample shows 1.4 million or so distinct CDR3 sequences, 35% to 45% of them seen only once. The sequencing sample was made of blood. The receptors shown here come from a woman aged 18-30 years in good health.

The chain is built from TRBV20-1 and TRBJ2-7, with TRBD2 matching over 10 bases. Trimming removed 5 bases from V and 2 bases from J; junction bases left unmatched: 15. The CDR3 is made up of 17 amino acids. Germline loops: CDR1 DFQATT, CDR2 SNEGSKA (reference sequence). The CDR3: CSALGTSAYLITYEQYF. The CDR3 DNA reads TGCAGTGCTTTAGGGACTAGCGCCTACCTTATTACCTACGAGCAGTACTTC.

The chain carries TRBV20-1 and TRBJ1-5; weak D call: TRBD1 (6 bases). The CDR3 length is 16 residues. V gave up 2 bases and J gave up 4 bases, with 18 bases separating them. Germline loops: CDR1 DFQATT, CDR2 SNEGSKA (reference sequence). Written as DNA, the CDR3 is TGCAGTGCTAGACCTGGGACATGGGAAGGGAATCAGCCCCAGCATTTT. Its translation: CSARPGTWEGNQPQHF.

This clonotype has ten or more counts. The chain is built from TRBV12-3 or TRBV12-4 and TRBJ2-3, with 8 bases matching TRBD2. Trimming removed 5 bases from V and 1 base from J; junction bases left unmatched: 2. The CDR3 covers 14 residues. The DNA for the CDR3 is TGTGCCAGCAGTCGTAGCGGGGGCACAGATACGCAGTATTTT. It is translated as CASSRSGGTDTQYF.

This chain joins TRBV6-1 and TRBJ2-7; perhaps TRBD2 as D (5 bases). With 3 bases removed from V and 7 bases from J, the gap between germline ends came to 19 bases. The germline V gene has CDR1 MNHNS and CDR2 SASEGT. The CDR3 is 15 residues long. The CDR3 nucleotides read TGTGCCAGCAGTGAGAGGGATCGGGTGTCCAATGAGCAGTACTTC. It yields the protein CASSERDRVSNEQYF.

Ten or more counts support this clonotype. The V and J genes are TRBV12-3 or TRBV12-4 and TRBJ1-5; D is undetermined. This CDR3 region has 14 residues. V gave up 2 bases and J gave up 5 bases, with 10 bases separating them. CDR3 residues: CASSLPGVDQPQHF. CDR3 bases: TGTGCCAGCAGTTTACCCGGGGTAGATCAGCCCCAGCATTTT.

The genes are TRBV4-2 and TRBJ2-1; D perhaps matches TRBD2 (9 bases). This CDR3 region has 21 residues. The germline gives CDR1 LGHNA, CDR2 YNFKEQ. Trimming left V 0 bases short and J 9 bases short, with 33 bases between. The CDR3 reads CASSQELRGGRQGSWRSEQFF. Written as DNA, the CDR3 is TGTGCCAGCAGCCAAGAGTTGCGGGGGGGTCGACAGGGGAGTTGGCGTAGTGAGCAGTTCTTC.